This T cell receptor beta chain was sequenced during a study of OX40 agonist ivuxolimab in advanced cancers. Comment on this clone: Antigen specificity is unknown.

The study, taken as a whole, reports: Some nonresponders also had low normalized T-cell clonal expansion. CD8+ T cells (on average) carried more expanded clones than CD4+ T cells.

J gave up 1 base and V 5 bases, and 6 bases lay outside the gene matches. CDR1 is SGHTA and CDR2 is FQGNSA in the germline V gene. The CDR3 loop spans 17 amino acids. Sequenced by immunoSEQ multiplex PCR; TCRdb stores in-frame clones only, minus some. The sample carries 40,000 to 60,000 clones, 75% to 80% recorded once. The gene calls are TRBV7-2 and TRBJ2-1; 12 bases match TRBD2. This clonotype was sampled from an adult with an advanced solid tumor such as melanoma, head and neck, liver or kidney cancer. This material consisted of CD4+ or CD8+ T cells sorted from blood, taken in a trial of the OX40 agonist ivuxolimab. CDR3 in DNA: TGTGCCAGCAGCCGAAAAGGACTAGCGGGATCCTACAATGAGCAGTTCTTC. This codes for CASSRKGLAGSYNEQFF.